The rows below give T cell receptor beta chains drawn from one sample of a study of shared clonotypes between healthy human individuals. Only in-frame clones appear in the TCRdb table, and some are missing; sequencing was by immunoSEQ multiplex PCR. The table shows millions of clones, with 85% to 95% occurring only once. Sequences were obtained from naive CD4+ T cells from PBMCs. Receptor source: a man aged 18 to 30 in good health. Some clones in this sample may be carry-over from other donors' samples. Each CDR3 is given without its conserved first and last residue. D genes are given only for firm matches.

cdr3_aa: ASSSQLGGTEFYYGYT; j_call: TRBJ1-2; d_call: -; v_call: TRBV5-4
cdr3_aa: ASSTTPGQGTGANVLT; j_call: TRBJ2-6; d_call: TRBD1; v_call: TRBV19
cdr3_aa: ASSPTASGLNNEQF; j_call: TRBJ2-1; d_call: -; v_call: TRBV5-1
cdr3_aa: ASSPGLAGATTGELF; j_call: TRBJ2-2; d_call: TRBD2; v_call: TRBV14
cdr3_aa: ASRATEILGNTIY; j_call: TRBJ1-3; d_call: -; v_call: TRBV19
cdr3_aa: ASSWNSGMEQF; j_call: TRBJ2-1; d_call: -; v_call: TRBV7-9
cdr3_aa: SVTGLSLRSEQY; j_call: TRBJ2-7; d_call: -; v_call: TRBV29-1
cdr3_aa: ASRQVGADTQY; j_call: TRBJ2-3; d_call: -; v_call: TRBV27
cdr3_aa: ASSGSVVAYEQY; j_call: TRBJ2-7; d_call: -; v_call: TRBV7-2
cdr3_aa: ASTTGMGTEAF; j_call: TRBJ1-1; d_call: -; v_call: TRBV6-5
cdr3_aa: ASSSVSGANVLT; j_call: TRBJ2-6; d_call: -; v_call: TRBV5-6
cdr3_aa: ASSFRGRARDEQY; j_call: -; d_call: -; v_call: TRBV6-6
cdr3_aa: ASSFELESYEQY; j_call: TRBJ2-7; d_call: -; v_call: TRBV9
cdr3_aa: AWSGPDTRYQPQH; j_call: TRBJ1-5; d_call: -; v_call: TRBV30
cdr3_aa: ASSSPGLAGGNTQY; j_call: TRBJ2-3; d_call: TRBD2; v_call: TRBV6-5
cdr3_aa: ASSPAHSNTDTQY; j_call: TRBJ2-3; d_call: -; v_call: TRBV18
cdr3_aa: ASSVDRVFGTEAF; j_call: TRBJ1-1; d_call: TRBD1; v_call: TRBV19
cdr3_aa: ASSPGGRYSNQPQH; j_call: TRBJ1-5; d_call: -; v_call: TRBV4-2
cdr3_aa: ASSLGTGGNQPQH; j_call: TRBJ1-5; d_call: TRBD1; v_call: TRBV27
cdr3_aa: ASSQPTGEHGYT; j_call: TRBJ1-2; d_call: TRBD1; v_call: TRBV4-1
cdr3_aa: ASSPIGGSSYEQY; j_call: TRBJ2-7; d_call: TRBD2; v_call: TRBV5-1
cdr3_aa: ASSLASGRYNEQF; j_call: TRBJ2-1; d_call: TRBD2; v_call: TRBV7-2
cdr3_aa: ASSLSPVSYEQY; j_call: TRBJ2-7; d_call: -; v_call: TRBV27
cdr3_aa: ASSFLFGTGGPNEKLF; j_call: TRBJ1-4; d_call: TRBD1; v_call: TRBV28
cdr3_aa: ASSFFSRQGANEKLF; j_call: TRBJ1-4; d_call: -; v_call: TRBV27
cdr3_aa: ASTGEAGKLF; j_call: TRBJ1-4; d_call: TRBD1; v_call: TRBV2
cdr3_aa: ASSQDRVPGYNEQF; j_call: TRBJ2-1; d_call: -; v_call: TRBV4-1
cdr3_aa: ASSFTGQNEKLF; j_call: TRBJ1-4; d_call: TRBD1; v_call: TRBV5-1
cdr3_aa: ASSFGVLSGNTIY; j_call: TRBJ1-3; d_call: -; v_call: TRBV7-9
cdr3_aa: SASGQLNTEAF; j_call: TRBJ1-1; d_call: TRBD1; v_call: TRBV29-1
cdr3_aa: ASSLWGPNTGELF; j_call: TRBJ2-2; d_call: -; v_call: TRBV5-1
cdr3_aa: ASSRGQGATDTQY; j_call: TRBJ2-3; d_call: TRBD1; v_call: TRBV5-1
cdr3_aa: ASSLRDRNTGELF; j_call: TRBJ2-2; d_call: TRBD1; v_call: TRBV5-8
cdr3_aa: ARTGICFYNEQF; j_call: TRBJ2-1; d_call: -; v_call: TRBV19
cdr3_aa: ASSLGQGAIGYT; j_call: TRBJ1-2; d_call: TRBD1; v_call: TRBV28
cdr3_aa: ASSEWQDGEAF; j_call: TRBJ1-1; d_call: -; v_call: TRBV10-1
cdr3_aa: ASSLKGGTGPNTEAF; j_call: TRBJ1-1; d_call: TRBD1; v_call: TRBV7-3
cdr3_aa: ASSFMWDRDGTEAF; j_call: TRBJ1-1; d_call: TRBD1; v_call: TRBV11-2
cdr3_aa: ASNPLGRDRVSNEQF; j_call: TRBJ2-1; d_call: TRBD1; v_call: TRBV28
cdr3_aa: STGDAEKLF; j_call: TRBJ1-4; d_call: TRBD1; v_call: TRBV20-1
cdr3_aa: ASSFNRRDNQPQH; j_call: TRBJ1-5; d_call: -; v_call: TRBV28
cdr3_aa: ASSYQVLGAESQY; j_call: TRBJ2-3; d_call: -; v_call: TRBV6-5
cdr3_aa: ASSDAWATEQF; j_call: TRBJ2-1; d_call: -; v_call: TRBV9